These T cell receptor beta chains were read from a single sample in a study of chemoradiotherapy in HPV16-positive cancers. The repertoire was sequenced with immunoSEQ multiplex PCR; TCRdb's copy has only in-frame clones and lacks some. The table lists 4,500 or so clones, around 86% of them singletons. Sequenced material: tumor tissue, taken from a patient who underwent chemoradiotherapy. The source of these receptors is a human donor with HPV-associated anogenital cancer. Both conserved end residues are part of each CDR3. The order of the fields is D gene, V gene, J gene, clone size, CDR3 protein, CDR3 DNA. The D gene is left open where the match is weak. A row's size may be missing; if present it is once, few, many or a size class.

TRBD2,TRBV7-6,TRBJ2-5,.,CASSFQISGGAGETQYF,TGTGCCAGCAGCTTCCAAATTAGCGGGGGGGCTGGAGAGACCCAGTACTTC
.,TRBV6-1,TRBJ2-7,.,CASSVTSREQYF,TGTGCCAGCAGCGTAACCTCGAGGGAGCAGTACTTC
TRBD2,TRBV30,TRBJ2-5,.,CAWMFSGGVKETQYF,TGTGCCTGGATGTTTTCGGGAGGGGTTAAAGAGACCCAGTACTTC
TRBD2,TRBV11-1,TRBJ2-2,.,CASRESSGSGAGELFF,TGTGCCAGCAGAGAATCTAGCGGGAGTGGGGCCGGGGAGCTGTTTTTT
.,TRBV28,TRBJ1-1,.,CASSLGGRMNTEAFF,TGTGCCAGCAGTTTAGGGGGTCGGATGAACACTGAAGCTTTCTTT
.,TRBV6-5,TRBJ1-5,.,CASRRTRAGDQPQHF,TGTGCCAGCAGGCGAACCAGGGCGGGAGATCAGCCCCAGCATTTT
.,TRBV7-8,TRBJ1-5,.,CASSVSGEKPQHF,TGTGCCAGCAGCGTCTCAGGGGAAAAGCCCCAGCATTTT
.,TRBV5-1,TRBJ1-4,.,CASSPLVMSTNEKLFF,TGCGCCAGCAGCCCCCTGGTAATGTCAACTAATGAAAAACTGTTTTTT
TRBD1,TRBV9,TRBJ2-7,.,CASGEGTAYEQYF,TGTGCCAGCGGGGAAGGGACAGCATACGAGCAGTACTTC
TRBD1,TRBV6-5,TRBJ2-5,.,CASRRQGAASETQYF,TGTGCCAGCAGGCGCCAGGGGGCAGCGTCAGAGACCCAGTACTTC
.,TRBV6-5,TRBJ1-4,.,CASSPRGGGEKLFF,TGTGCCAGCAGCCCACGAGGGGGTGGTGAAAAACTGTTTTTT
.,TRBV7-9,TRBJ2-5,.,CASSLAPFGGKQETQYF,TGTGCCAGCAGCTTAGCCCCCTTCGGGGGAAAACAAGAGACCCAGTACTTC
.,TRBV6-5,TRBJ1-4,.,CASSYSSRAREKLFF,TGTGCCAGCAGTTACTCGTCCAGGGCAAGGGAAAAACTGTTTTTT
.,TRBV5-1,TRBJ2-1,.,CASSLDPATGANEQFF,TGCGCCAGCAGCTTGGATCCGGCGACTGGGGCCAATGAGCAGTTCTTC
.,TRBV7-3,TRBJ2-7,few,CASSLAATGFYEQYF,TGTGCCAGCAGCTTAGCTGCGACAGGATTCTACGAGCAGTACTTC
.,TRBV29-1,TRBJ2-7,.,CSVEEAGVEQYF,TGCAGCGTTGAAGAGGCAGGGGTCGAGCAGTACTTC
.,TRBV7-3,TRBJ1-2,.,CASSPGGRPSDGYTF,TGTGCCAGCAGCCCGGGGGGACGGCCTTCGGATGGCTACACCTTC
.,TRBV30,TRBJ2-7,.,CAWSFLGSGQYF,TGTGCCTGGAGTTTTCTCGGGAGCGGACAGTACTTC
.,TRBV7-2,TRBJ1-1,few,CASSLTELGVGTEAFF,TGTGCCAGCAGCTTGACAGAATTAGGGGTGGGGACTGAAGCTTTCTTT
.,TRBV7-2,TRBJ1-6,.,CASSLAPSPSGLHF,TGTGCCAGCAGCTTAGCCCCGTCCCCCTCTGGCCTCCACTTT
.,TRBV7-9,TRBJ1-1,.,CASGLQDTEAFF,TGTGCCAGCGGCCTCCAGGACACTGAAGCTTTCTTT
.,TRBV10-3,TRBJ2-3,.,CAITPGQGGADTQYF,TGTGCCATCACCCCCGGCCAAGGCGGGGCAGATACGCAGTATTTT
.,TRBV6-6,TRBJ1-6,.,CASSAGTTPWHF,TGTGCCAGCTCGGCCGGGACAACCCCATGGCACTTT
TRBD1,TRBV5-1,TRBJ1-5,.,CASSIGQGDQPQHF,TGCGCCAGCAGCATTGGACAGGGAGATCAGCCCCAGCATTTT
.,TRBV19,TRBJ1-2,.,CASSDPGIWDGYTF,TGTGCCAGTAGTGACCCGGGCATTTGGGATGGCTACACCTTC
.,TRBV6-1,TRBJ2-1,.,CASSEALARGGHNEQFF,TGTGCCAGCAGTGAAGCGCTAGCGAGGGGAGGACACAATGAGCAGTTCTTC
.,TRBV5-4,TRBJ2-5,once,CASSLAGLGGRETQYF,TGTGCCAGCAGCTTGGCCGGGTTAGGGGGTAGGGAGACCCAGTACTTC
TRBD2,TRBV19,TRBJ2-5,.,CASRTGAGYAETQYF,TGTGCCAGCAGGACCGGAGCGGGATACGCGGAGACCCAGTACTTC
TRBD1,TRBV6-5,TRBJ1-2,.,CASSKPQGAGGYTF,TGTGCCAGCAGCAAACCGCAGGGGGCCGGCGGCTACACCTTC
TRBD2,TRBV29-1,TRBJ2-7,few,CSVYTGTSVYEQYF,TGCAGCGTGTACACCGGGACTAGCGTTTACGAGCAGTACTTC
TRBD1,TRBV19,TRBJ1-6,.,CASSPTTGQSTPLHF,TGTGCCAGTAGTCCCACAACGGGACAGAGTACACCCCTCCACTTT
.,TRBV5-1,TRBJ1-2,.,CASSPNWDGYTF,TGCGCCAGCAGCCCCAACTGGGATGGCTACACCTTC
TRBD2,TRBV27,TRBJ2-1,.,CASSLTLAGGPNEQFF,TGTGCCAGCAGTTTAACACTAGCGGGAGGTCCCAATGAGCAGTTCTTC
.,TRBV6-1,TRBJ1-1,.,CASSEVAAMNTEAFF,TGTGCCAGCAGTGAAGTCGCAGCCATGAACACTGAAGCTTTCTTT
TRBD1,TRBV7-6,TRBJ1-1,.,CATRGGVGTEAFF,TGTGCCACCCGAGGGGGCGTGGGTACTGAAGCTTTCTTT
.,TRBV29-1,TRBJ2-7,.,CSVKEGQTSYEQYF,TGCAGCGTGAAAGAAGGACAGACGAGTTACGAGCAGTACTTC
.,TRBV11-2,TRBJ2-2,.,CASSLDRFRQTTGELFF,TGTGCCAGCAGCTTAGATCGGTTCCGGCAGACCACCGGGGAGCTGTTTTTT
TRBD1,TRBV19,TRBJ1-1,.,CATEDRSNTEAFF,TGTGCCACCGAGGACAGGTCGAACACTGAAGCTTTCTTT
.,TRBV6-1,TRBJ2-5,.,CASSIGGIQETQYF,TGTGCCAGCAGTATAGGGGGGATCCAAGAGACCCAGTACTTC
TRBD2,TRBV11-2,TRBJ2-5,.,CASSQPGLAAHQETQYF,TGTGCCAGCAGCCAACCGGGACTAGCGGCCCACCAAGAGACCCAGTACTTC